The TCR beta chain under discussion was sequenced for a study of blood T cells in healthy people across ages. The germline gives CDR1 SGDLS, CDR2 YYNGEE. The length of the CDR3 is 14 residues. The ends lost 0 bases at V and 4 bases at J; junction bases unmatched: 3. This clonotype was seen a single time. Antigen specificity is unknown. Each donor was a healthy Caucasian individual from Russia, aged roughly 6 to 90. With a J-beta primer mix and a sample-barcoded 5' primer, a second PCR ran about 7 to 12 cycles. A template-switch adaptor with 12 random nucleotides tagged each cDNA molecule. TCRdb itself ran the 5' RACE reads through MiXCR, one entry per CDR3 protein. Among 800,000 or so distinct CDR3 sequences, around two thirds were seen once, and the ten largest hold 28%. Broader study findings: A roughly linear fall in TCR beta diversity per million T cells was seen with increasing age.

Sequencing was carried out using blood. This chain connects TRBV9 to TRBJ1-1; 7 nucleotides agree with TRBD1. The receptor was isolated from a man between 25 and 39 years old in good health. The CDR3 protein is CASSVEGGGTEAFF. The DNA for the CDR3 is TGTGCCAGCAGCGTAGAAGGGGGCGGCACTGAAGCTTTCTTT.